This is a list of T cell receptor beta chains from one sample in a study of blood T cell repertoires in COVID-19. This table comes from immunoSEQ multiplex PCR, and its TCRdb copy is limited to in-frame clones, with some not included. The data hold around 56,000 clones, with approximately 80% observed a single time. Material for sequencing was peripheral blood. The receptors stem from a woman older than 75 with active or convalescent COVID-19. Each CDR3 is given with its conserved first and last residue. The D gene is left open where the match is weak. The size field is filled for only some rows; it gives once, few, many or a size class.

abundance,d_gene,j_gene,v_gene,CDR3aa,CDR3nt
.,.,TRBJ1-4,TRBV18,CASSPPFNRAQLFF,TGTGCCAGCTCACCACCTTTTAACAGGGCGCAACTGTTTTTT
few,.,TRBJ1-1,TRBV6-5,CASSYSTKNTEAFF,TGTGCCAGCAGTTACTCGACAAAGAACACTGAAGCTTTCTTT
.,.,TRBJ2-7,TRBV28,CASSLDTSYEQYF,TGTGCCAGCAGTTTAGACACCTCCTACGAGCAGTACTTC
.,.,TRBJ1-6,TRBV19,CASSIRGTGGLDSPLHF,TGTGCCAGTAGTATAAGAGGGACCGGAGGGTTAGATTCACCCCTCCACTTT
.,.,TRBJ1-1,TRBV5-6,CASSLINADTEAFF,TGTGCCAGCAGCTTGATCAATGCGGACACTGAAGCTTTCTTT
.,TRBD2,TRBJ2-5,TRBV9,CASSVGQTDGGETQYF,TGTGCCAGCAGCGTTGGTCAGACCGACGGGGGGGAGACCCAGTACTTC
.,.,TRBJ2-5,TRBV5-8,CASSLLETQYF,TGTGCCAGCAGCTTGCTGGAGACCCAGTACTTC
.,.,TRBJ1-5,TRBV27,CASSLSGMGALSQPQHF,TGTGCCAGCAGTTTATCGGGGATGGGGGCCCTCAGTCAGCCCCAGCATTTT
.,.,TRBJ2-5,TRBV5-1,CASSSGQLQETQYF,TGCGCCAGCAGCTCCGGACAGCTCCAAGAGACCCAGTACTTC
.,.,TRBJ1-1,TRBV5-1,CASSLSIPGTEAFF,TGCGCCAGCAGCTTATCCATCCCCGGGACTGAAGCTTTCTTT
many,TRBD2,TRBJ2-5,TRBV7-7,CASSPLAGGFQETQYF,TGTGCTAGCAGCCCGCTAGCGGGGGGATTCCAAGAGACCCAGTACTTC
.,TRBD1,TRBJ2-6,TRBV10-3,CAIRTGVGSGANVLTF,TGTGCCATCAGGACAGGGGTCGGCTCTGGGGCCAACGTCCTGACTTTC
.,TRBD1,TRBJ2-2,TRBV9,CASQQGHDTGELFF,TGTGCCAGTCAACAGGGGCATGACACCGGGGAGCTGTTTTTT
.,TRBD1,TRBJ1-1,TRBV5-5,CASSPTGSYTEAFF,TGTGCCAGCAGCCCGACAGGGTCTTACACTGAAGCTTTCTTT
.,TRBD1,TRBJ1-2,TRBV7-2,CRDRAHGYTF,TGTAGAGACAGGGCCCATGGCTACACCTTC
.,TRBD1,TRBJ2-7,TRBV6-2/TRBV6-3,CASSYPLRTGKYEQYF,TGTGCCAGCAGTTATCCCCTCCGGACAGGGAAATACGAGCAGTACTTC
.,.,TRBJ1-2,TRBV12-3/TRBV12-4,CASSTTTLYGYTF,TGTGCCAGCAGCACGACAACCCTCTATGGCTACACCTTC
.,.,TRBJ2-7,TRBV29-1,CSVGQGTYEQYF,TGCAGCGTTGGGCAGGGAACCTACGAGCAGTACTTC
.,TRBD2,TRBJ2-1,TRBV6-5,CASSYLASGGAEQFF,TGTGCCAGCAGTTATCTAGCTAGCGGGGGGGCTGAGCAGTTCTTC
.,.,TRBJ1-2,TRBV4-1,CASSHPAAGIYGYTF,TGCGCCAGCAGCCACCCCGCGGCAGGGATCTATGGCTACACCTTC
.,.,TRBJ1-6,TRBV12-3/TRBV12-4,CASSFGSPLHF,TGTGCCAGCAGTTTCGGTTCACCCCTCCACTTT
.,TRBD1,TRBJ1-1,TRBV18,CASSPEGQGTGTEAFF,TGTGCCAGCTCACCTGAGGGACAGGGGACGGGGACTGAAGCTTTCTTT
.,.,TRBJ2-5,TRBV12-3/TRBV12-4,CASSQDSRETQYF,TGTGCCAGCAGTCAAGACAGCCGGGAGACCCAGTACTTC
.,TRBD2,TRBJ2-1,TRBV4-1,CASSQDGGVLYNEQFF,TGCGCCAGCAGCCAAGATGGGGGGGTCCTCTACAATGAGCAGTTCTTC
.,TRBD1,TRBJ1-1,TRBV27,CASSSLQGMNTEAFF,TGTGCCAGCAGTTCACTACAGGGGATGAACACTGAAGCTTTCTTT
.,.,TRBJ2-7,TRBV20-1,CSASEGQIEQYF,TGCAGTGCTAGTGAAGGACAGATCGAGCAGTACTTC
.,.,TRBJ2-7,TRBV5-1,CASRTGPSSYEQYF,TGCGCCAGCAGAACCGGTCCCTCCTCCTACGAGCAGTACTTC
few,TRBD2,TRBJ2-2,TRBV9,CASSSIAGHTNTGELFF,TGTGCCAGCAGCTCCATAGCGGGCCACACGAACACCGGGGAGCTGTTTTTT
once,.,TRBJ1-5,TRBV7-9,CASSPNGGNQPQHF,TGTGCCAGCAGCCCGAACGGGGGCAATCAGCCCCAGCATTTT
.,TRBD2,TRBJ2-2,TRBV24-1,CATSDPGLAGGLGELFF,TGTGCCACCAGTGACCCCGGACTAGCGGGGGGGCTAGGGGAGCTGTTTTTT
.,.,TRBJ1-5,TRBV19,CASSIGSAGLFGGDQPQHF,TGTGCCAGTAGTATAGGTTCGGCAGGCCTCTTCGGGGGGGATCAGCCCCAGCATTTT
.,.,TRBJ2-3,TRBV6-5,CASTWGDSTDTQYF,TGTGCCAGCACATGGGGGGATAGCACAGATACGCAGTATTTT
.,.,TRBJ1-2,TRBV19,CASSIRRVDYGYTF,TGTGCCAGTAGTATTCGTCGGGTTGACTATGGCTACACCTTC
.,TRBD2,TRBJ2-3,TRBV7-2,CASSLVGGITDTQYF,TGTGCCAGCAGCTTAGTCGGGGGGATCACAGATACGCAGTATTTT
.,TRBD2,TRBJ2-3,TRBV9,CASSVGVLAGYSTDTQYF,TGTGCCAGCAGCGTAGGAGTACTAGCGGGCTATAGCACAGATACGCAGTATTTT
.,TRBD1,TRBJ2-5,TRBV11-2,CASSFRDTGVQETQYF,TGTGCCAGCAGCTTTAGGGATACAGGGGTACAAGAGACCCAGTACTTC
.,.,TRBJ1-5,TRBV15,CATSRDSRSGDQPQHF,TGTGCCACCAGCAGAGATTCAAGAAGCGGCGATCAGCCCCAGCATTTT
once,.,TRBJ1-1,TRBV6-5,CASSYSGVGEAFF,TGTGCCAGCAGTTACTCCGGGGTAGGGGAAGCTTTCTTT
.,.,TRBJ2-7,TRBV5-1,CASSLAGKQGSYEQYF,TGCGCCAGCAGCTTGGCCGGGAAACAGGGTTCCTACGAGCAGTACTTC
.,TRBD1,TRBJ1-5,TRBV4-3,CASSQALQGTGGQPQHF,TGCGCCAGCAGCCAAGCCCTCCAAGGGACAGGGGGTCAGCCCCAGCATTTT
.,.,TRBJ2-1,TRBV10-3,CAISDQGGYEQFF,TGTGCCATCAGTGACCAGGGGGGCTATGAGCAGTTCTTC
.,TRBD1,TRBJ1-5,TRBV24-1,CATSGTGQGTNQPQHF,TGTGCCACCAGTGGGACGGGACAGGGGACCAATCAGCCCCAGCATTTT
.,.,TRBJ2-7,TRBV2,CASSLGLPSFYEQYF,TGTGCCAGCAGCCTGGGACTCCCTTCTTTCTACGAGCAGTACTTC
.,.,TRBJ1-3,TRBV7-6,CASSLGQSSGNTIYF,TGTGCCAGCAGCTTGGGGCAGAGCTCTGGAAACACCATATATTTT
few,.,TRBJ2-1,TRBV28,CASSIFSYNEQFF,TGTGCCAGCAGTATCTTCTCCTACAATGAGCAGTTCTTC
.,.,TRBJ1-5,TRBV9,CASSVDQGNQPQHF,TGTGCCAGCAGCGTAGACCAGGGCAATCAGCCCCAGCATTTT
.,.,TRBJ1-1,TRBV6-5,CASSYLTGLVTEAFF,TGTGCCAGCAGTTACCTCACAGGGTTAGTCACTGAAGCTTTCTTT
.,TRBD1,TRBJ1-2,TRBV7-2,CASSSYRGGYTF,TGTGCCAGCAGCTCCTACAGGGGCGGCTACACCTTC
.,.,TRBJ1-2,TRBV2,CASSVESSNNYGYTF,TGTGCCAGCAGTGTAGAAAGTTCTAACAACTATGGCTACACCTTC
.,.,TRBJ2-3,TRBV6-2/TRBV6-3,CASSYSAGTDTQYF,TGTGCCAGCAGTTACTCGGCGGGGACAGATACGCAGTATTTT